This record concerns one TCR beta chain sequence. The V and J ends lost 5 bases and 6 bases respectively, with 7 bases between them. The CDR3 runs to 11 residues. Germline V gives CDR1 LNHDA, CDR2 SQIVND (reference sequence). Clones were sequenced by immunoSEQ multiplex PCR, and TCRdb holds only the in-frame ones, with some missing. This table has roughly 28,000 clones, around 80% appearing once. The time point: peripheral blood 6 weeks after treatment start. The record originates from a study of PD-L1 blockade in urothelial cancer. In the study overall: It was in 2014 that patients started atezolizumab at 1,200 mg intravenously every 3 weeks. Bladder-origin urothelial cancer in males covered about nine tenths of the roughly 30 patients. Earlier, patients had received 0 to 3 chemotherapy regimens.

This sample comprised PBMCs, obtained around atezolizumab (anti-PD-L1) treatment. The chain employs TRBV19 and TRBJ1-1; D uncertain. The sequence derives from a man between 65 and 79 years old with urothelial cancer. In DNA, the CDR3 is TGTGCCAGTAGTTTGGAGGCTGAAGCTTTCTTT. This encodes CASSLEAEAFF. The entire variable domain, with the rest obtained from reference TRBV19 and TRBJ1-1, is as follows: DGGITQSPKYLFRKEGQNVTLSCEQNLNHDAMYWYRQDPGQGLRLIYYSQIVNDFQKGDIAEGYSVSREKKESFPLTVTSAQKNPTAFYLCASSLEAEAFFGQGTRLTVV.